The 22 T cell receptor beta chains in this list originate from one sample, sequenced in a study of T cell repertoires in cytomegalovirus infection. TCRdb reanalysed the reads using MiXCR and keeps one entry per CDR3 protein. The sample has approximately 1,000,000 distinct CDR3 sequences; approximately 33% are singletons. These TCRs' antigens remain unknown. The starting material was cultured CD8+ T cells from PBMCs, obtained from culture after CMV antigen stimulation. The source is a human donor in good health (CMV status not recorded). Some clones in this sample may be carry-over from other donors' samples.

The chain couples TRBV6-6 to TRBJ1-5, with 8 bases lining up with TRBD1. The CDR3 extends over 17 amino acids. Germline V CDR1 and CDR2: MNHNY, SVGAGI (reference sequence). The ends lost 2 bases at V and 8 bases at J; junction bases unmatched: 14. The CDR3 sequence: CASSYGRTGPSVEPQHF. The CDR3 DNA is TGTGCCAGCAGTTACGGTAGGACAGGGCCCTCCGTGGAGCCCCAGCATTTT.

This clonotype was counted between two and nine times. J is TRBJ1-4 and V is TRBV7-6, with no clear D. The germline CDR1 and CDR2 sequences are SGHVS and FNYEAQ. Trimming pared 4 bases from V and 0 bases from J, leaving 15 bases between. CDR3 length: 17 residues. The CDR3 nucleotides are TGTGCCAGCAGCTACGCCCATAGACCGACAACTAATGAAAAACTGTTTTTT. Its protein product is CASSYAHRPTTNEKLFF.

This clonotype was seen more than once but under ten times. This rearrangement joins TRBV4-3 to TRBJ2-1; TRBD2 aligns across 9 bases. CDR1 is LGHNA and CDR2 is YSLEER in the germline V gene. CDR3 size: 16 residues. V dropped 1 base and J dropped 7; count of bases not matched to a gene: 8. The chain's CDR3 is CASSQVAGGILNEQFF. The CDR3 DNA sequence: TGCGCCAGCAGCCAAGTGGCGGGGGGGATACTTAATGAGCAGTTCTTC.

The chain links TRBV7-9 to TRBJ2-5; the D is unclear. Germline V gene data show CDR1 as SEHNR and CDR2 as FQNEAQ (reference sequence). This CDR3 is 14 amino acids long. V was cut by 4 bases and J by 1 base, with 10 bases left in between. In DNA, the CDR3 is TGTGCCAGCAGCTCAGAGCGAATCCAAGAGACCCAGTACTTC. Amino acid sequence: CASSSERIQETQYF.

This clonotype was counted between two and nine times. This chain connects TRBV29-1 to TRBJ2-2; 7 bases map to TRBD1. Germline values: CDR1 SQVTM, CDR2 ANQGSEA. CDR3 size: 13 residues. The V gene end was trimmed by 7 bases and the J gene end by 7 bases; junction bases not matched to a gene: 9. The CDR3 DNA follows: TGCAGCGGAGGGGACAGCCCTATCGGGGAGCTGTTTTTT. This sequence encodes CSGGDSPIGELFF.

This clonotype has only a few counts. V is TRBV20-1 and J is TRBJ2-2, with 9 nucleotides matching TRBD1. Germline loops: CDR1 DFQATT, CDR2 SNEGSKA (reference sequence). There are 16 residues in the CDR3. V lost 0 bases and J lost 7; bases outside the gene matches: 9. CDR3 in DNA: TGCAGTGCTAGAGATGAGACAGGGGGACTTGGCGGGGAGCTGTTTTTT. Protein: CSARDETGGLGGELFF.

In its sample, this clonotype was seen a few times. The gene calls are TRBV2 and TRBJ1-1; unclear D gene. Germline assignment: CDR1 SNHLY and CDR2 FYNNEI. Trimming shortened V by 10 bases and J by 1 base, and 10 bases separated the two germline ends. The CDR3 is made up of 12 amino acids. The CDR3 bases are TGTGCCACCCTAGGGCCGAACACTGAAGCTTTCTTT. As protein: CATLGPNTEAFF.

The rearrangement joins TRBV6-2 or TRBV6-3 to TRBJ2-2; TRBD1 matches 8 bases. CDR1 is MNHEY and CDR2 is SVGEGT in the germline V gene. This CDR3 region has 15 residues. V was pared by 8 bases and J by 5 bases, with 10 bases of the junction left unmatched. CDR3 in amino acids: CASLSTGGGTGELFF. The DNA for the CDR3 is TGTGCCAGCCTCTCAACAGGGGGTGGTACCGGGGAGCTGTTTTTT.

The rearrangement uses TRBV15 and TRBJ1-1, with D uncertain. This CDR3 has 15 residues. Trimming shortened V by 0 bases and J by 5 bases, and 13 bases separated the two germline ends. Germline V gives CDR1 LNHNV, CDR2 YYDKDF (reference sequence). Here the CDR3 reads CATSRDRAGGTEAFF. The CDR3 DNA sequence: TGTGCCACCAGCAGAGATCGGGCAGGAGGGACTGAAGCTTTCTTT. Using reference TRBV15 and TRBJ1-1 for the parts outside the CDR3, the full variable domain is DAMVIQNPRYQVTQFGKPVTLSCSQTLNHNVMYWYQQKSSQAPKLLFHYYDKDFNNEADTPDNFQSRRPNTSFCFLDIRSPGLGDTAMYLCATSRDRAGGTEAFFGQGTRLTVV.

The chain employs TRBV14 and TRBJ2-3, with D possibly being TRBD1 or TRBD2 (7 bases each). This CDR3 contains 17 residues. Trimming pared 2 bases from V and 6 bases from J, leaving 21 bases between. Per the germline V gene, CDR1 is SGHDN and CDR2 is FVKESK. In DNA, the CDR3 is TGTGCCAGCAGCCAAATGCCCCCAGGGGGGGGCAGGGATACGCAGTATTTT. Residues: CASSQMPPGGGRDTQYF.

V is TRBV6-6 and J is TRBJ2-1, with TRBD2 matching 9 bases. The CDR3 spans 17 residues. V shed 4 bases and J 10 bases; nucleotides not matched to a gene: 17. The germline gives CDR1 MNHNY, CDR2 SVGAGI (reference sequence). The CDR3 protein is CASSSRAGGPKVDEQFF. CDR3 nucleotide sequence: TGTGCCAGCAGTTCCCGTGCGGGGGGGCCAAAGGTAGACGAGCAGTTCTTC.

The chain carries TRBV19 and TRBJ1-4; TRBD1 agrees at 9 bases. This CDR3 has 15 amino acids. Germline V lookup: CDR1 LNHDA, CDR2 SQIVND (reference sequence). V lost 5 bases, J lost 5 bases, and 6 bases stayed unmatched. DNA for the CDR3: TGTGCCAGTAGTCTCGGACAGGGGATAAATGAAAAACTGTTTTTT. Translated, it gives CASSLGQGINEKLFF.

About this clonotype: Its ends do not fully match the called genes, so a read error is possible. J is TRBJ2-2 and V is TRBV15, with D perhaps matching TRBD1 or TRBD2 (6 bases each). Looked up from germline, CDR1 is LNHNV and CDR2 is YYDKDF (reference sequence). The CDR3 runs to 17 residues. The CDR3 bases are TGTGCCACCAGGAGAGATAGGGGGAAGGGAGGCACCGGGGAGCTGTTTTTT. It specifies CATRRDRGKGGTGELFF.

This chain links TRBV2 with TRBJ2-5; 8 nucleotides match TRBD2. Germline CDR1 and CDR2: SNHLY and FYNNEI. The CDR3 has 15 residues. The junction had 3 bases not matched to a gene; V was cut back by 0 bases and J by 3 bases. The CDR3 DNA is TGTGCCAGCAGTGAAGCCAGCGGGGGAAAAGAGACCCAGTACTTC. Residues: CASSEASGGKETQYF.

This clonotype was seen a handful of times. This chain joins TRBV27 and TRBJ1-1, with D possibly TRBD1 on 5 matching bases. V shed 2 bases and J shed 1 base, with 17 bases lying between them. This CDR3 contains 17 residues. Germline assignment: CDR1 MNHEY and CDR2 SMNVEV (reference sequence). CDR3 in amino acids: CASSLLPGAGENTEAFF. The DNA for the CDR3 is TGTGCCAGCAGTTTACTCCCCGGGGCAGGCGAGAACACTGAAGCTTTCTTT.

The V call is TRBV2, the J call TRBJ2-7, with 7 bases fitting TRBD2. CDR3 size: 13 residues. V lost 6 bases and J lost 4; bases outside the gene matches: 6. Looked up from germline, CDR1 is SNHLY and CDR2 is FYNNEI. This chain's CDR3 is CASSRGGKYEQYV. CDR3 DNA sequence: TGTGCCAGCAGCCGGGGAGGGAAATACGAGCAGTACGTC.

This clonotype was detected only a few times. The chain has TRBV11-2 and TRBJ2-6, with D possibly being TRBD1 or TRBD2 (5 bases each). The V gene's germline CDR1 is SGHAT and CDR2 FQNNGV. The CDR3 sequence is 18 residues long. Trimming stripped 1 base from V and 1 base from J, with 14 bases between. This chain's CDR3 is CASSLASGRLSGANVLTF. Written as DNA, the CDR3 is TGTGCCAGCAGCTTAGCATCGGGGCGTTTATCTGGGGCCAACGTCCTGACTTTC.

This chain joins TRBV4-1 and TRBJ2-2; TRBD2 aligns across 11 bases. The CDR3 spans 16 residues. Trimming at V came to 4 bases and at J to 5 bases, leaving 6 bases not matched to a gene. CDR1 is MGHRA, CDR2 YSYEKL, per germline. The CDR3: CASSPSGLAVTGELFF. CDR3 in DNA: TGCGCCAGCAGCCCTTCGGGACTAGCGGTGACCGGGGAGCTGTTTTTT.

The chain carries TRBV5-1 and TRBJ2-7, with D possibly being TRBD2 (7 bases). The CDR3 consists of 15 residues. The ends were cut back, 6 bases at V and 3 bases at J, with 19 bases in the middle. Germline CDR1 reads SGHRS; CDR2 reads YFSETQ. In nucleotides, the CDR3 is TGCGCCAGCAAAGCAGGCGGGGGCCCCTACTACGAGCAGTACTTC. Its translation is CASKAGGGPYYEQYF.

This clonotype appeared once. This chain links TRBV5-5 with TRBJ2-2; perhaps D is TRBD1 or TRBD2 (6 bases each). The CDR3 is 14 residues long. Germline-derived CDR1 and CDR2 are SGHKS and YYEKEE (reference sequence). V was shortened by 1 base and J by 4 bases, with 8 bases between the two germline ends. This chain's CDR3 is CASSLPGATGELFF. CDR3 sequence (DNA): TGTGCCAGCAGCTTGCCGGGGGCCACCGGGGAGCTGTTTTTT. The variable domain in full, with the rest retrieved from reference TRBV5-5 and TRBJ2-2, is DAGVTQSPTHLIKTRGQQVTLRCSPISGHKSVSWYQQVLGQGPQFIFQYYEKEERGRGNFPDRFSARQFPNYSSELNVNALLLGDSALYLCASSLPGATGELFFGEGSRLTVL.

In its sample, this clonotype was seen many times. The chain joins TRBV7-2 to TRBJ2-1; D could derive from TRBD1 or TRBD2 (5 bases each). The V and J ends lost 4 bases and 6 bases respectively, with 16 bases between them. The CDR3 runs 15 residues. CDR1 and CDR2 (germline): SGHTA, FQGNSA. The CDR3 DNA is TGTGCCAGCAGCTCTTTCTCGGGGCCGGGCAATGAGCAGTTCTTC. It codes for CASSSFSGPGNEQFF.

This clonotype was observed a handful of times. The CDR3 region is CASRSAGAGYTF. For the CDR3, the DNA is TGTGCCAGCCGCTCCGCGGGGGCGGGCTACACCTTC. The chain carries TRBV6-2 or TRBV6-3 and TRBJ1-2; possible D gene TRBD1, 6 bases. The CDR3 is 12 residues long. Per germline, CDR1 MNHEY and CDR2 SVGEGT. V lost 8 bases, J lost 8 bases, and 15 bases lay in between.